This paragraph covers one TCR beta chain sequence. Other DNA sequences in the sample encode the same CDR3. As handled by the study authors: Amplification with reference gene primers provided the estimates of nucleated cell counts. Assay used: immunoSEQ multiplex PCR; TCRdb lists only in-frame clones, some missing. V, J and clone size reflect that table, while D and trimming were determined from the DNA. The sample carries about 80,000 clones, over 75% recorded once. Germline loops: CDR1 LGHDT, CDR2 YNNKEL (reference sequence). The CDR3 runs to 15 residues. Trimming left V 1 base short and J 0 bases short, with 7 bases between. This sample is drawn from a study of blood T cell repertoires in COVID-19.

The TCR originated in a man older than 75 with acute or convalescent COVID-19. Sequencing used peripheral blood. V and J are TRBV3-1 (or the pseudogene TRBV3-2) and TRBJ1-3; D is undetermined. The CDR3 DNA is TGTGCCAGCAGCCAAGGTCCCGGCTCTGGAAACACCATATATTTT. Its protein product is CASSQGPGSGNTIYF.